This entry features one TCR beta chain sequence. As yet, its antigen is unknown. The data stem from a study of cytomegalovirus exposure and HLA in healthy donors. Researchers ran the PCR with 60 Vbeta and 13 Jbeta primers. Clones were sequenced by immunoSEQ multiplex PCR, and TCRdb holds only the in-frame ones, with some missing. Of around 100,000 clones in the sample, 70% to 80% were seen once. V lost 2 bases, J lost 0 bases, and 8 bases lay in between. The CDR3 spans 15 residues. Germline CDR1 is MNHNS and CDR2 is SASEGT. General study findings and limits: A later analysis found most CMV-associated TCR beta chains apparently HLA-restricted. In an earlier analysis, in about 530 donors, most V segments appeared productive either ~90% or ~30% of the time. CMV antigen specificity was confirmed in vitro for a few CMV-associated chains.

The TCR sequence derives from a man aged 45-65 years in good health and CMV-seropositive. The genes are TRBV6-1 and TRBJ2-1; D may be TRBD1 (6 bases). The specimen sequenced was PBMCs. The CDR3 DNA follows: TGTGCCAGCAGTGAAACAGGGAGCTCCTACAATGAGCAGTTCTTC. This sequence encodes CASSETGSSYNEQFF.